This TCR beta chain came from a study of human T cells and chemical hapten exposure. TCRdb called the RACE reads again in MiXCR, with one record for every CDR3 protein. Among some 180,000 distinct CDR3 sequences listed, 24% were seen once. Time point of the sample: patch test 3, about 24 weeks after DPC sensitization. Stated treatment: therapeutic diphenylcyclopropenone sensitization with weekly scalp DPC. Sample: whole blood, taken in connection with sensitization to the hapten diphenylcyclopropenone (DPC). The receptor's source is a woman between 35 and 50 years old with alopecia areata. Some clones in this sample may be carry-over from other donors' samples.

CDR3 protein: CASSDRDSRYNEQFF. The CDR3 DNA sequence: TGTGCCAGCAGTGACCGGGACAGTAGATACAATGAGCAGTTCTTC. The chain uses TRBV12-3 or TRBV12-4 and TRBJ2-1, with 7 bases aligning to TRBD1. The CDR3 loop spans 15 amino acids. Trimming cost V 5 bases and J 4 bases; bases outside gene matches: 8.